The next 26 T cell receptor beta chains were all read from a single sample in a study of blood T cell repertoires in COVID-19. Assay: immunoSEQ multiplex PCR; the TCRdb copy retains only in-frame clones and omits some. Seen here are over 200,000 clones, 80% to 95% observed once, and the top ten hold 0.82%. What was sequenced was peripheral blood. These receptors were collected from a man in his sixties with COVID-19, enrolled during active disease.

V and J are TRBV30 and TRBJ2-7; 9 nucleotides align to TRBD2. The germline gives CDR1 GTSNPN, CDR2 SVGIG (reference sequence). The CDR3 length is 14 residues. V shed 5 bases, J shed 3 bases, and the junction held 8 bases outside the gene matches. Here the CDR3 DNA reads TGTGCCTGGTCTGTTAGCGGGAGCGGCTACGAGCAGTACTTC. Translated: CAWSVSGSGYEQYF.

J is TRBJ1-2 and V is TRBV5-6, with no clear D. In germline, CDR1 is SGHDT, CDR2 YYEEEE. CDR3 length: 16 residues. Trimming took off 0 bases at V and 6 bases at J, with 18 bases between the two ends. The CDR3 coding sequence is TGTGCCAGCAGCTTGGTAGCTCGCTCCTTCGCCCATGGCTACACCTTC. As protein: CASSLVARSFAHGYTF.

CDR3 amino acids: CASSLFGWNTGELFF. The CDR3 coding sequence is TGTGCCAGCAGTTTGTTTGGCTGGAACACCGGGGAGCTGTTTTTT. This sequence joins TRBV28 and TRBJ2-2; D gene unclear. The CDR3 runs to 15 residues. V dropped 3 bases and J dropped 1 base, with 9 bases sitting between them. Germline V gives CDR1 MDHEN, CDR2 SYDVKM.

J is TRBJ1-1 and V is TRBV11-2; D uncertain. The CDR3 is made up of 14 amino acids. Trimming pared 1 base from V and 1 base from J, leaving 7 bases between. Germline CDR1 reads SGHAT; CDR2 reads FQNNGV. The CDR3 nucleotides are TGTGCCAGCAGCTTAGTTGAGTCGAACACTGAAGCTTTCTTT. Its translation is CASSLVESNTEAFF.

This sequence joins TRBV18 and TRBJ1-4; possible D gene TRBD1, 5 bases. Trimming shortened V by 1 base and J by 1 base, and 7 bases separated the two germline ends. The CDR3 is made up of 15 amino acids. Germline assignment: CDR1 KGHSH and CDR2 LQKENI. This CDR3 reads CASSPHQGTNEKLFF. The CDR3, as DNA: TGTGCCAGCTCACCACATCAGGGAACTAATGAAAAACTGTTTTTT.

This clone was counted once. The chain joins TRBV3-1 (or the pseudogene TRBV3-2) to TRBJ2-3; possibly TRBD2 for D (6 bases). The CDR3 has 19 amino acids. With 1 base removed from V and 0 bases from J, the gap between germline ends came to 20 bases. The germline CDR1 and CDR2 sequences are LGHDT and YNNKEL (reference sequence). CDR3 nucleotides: TGTGCCAGCAGCCAAGGTGTCATTCCGGGACTCACTAGCACAGATACGCAGTATTTT. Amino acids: CASSQGVIPGLTSTDTQYF.

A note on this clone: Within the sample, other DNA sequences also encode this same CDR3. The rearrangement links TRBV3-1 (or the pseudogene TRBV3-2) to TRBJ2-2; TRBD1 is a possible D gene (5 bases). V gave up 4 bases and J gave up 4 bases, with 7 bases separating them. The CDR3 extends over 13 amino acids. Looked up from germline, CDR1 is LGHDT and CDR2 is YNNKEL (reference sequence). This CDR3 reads CASSLRGTGELFF. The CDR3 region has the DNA TGTGCCAGCAGCCTAAGGGGCACCGGGGAGCTGTTTTTT.

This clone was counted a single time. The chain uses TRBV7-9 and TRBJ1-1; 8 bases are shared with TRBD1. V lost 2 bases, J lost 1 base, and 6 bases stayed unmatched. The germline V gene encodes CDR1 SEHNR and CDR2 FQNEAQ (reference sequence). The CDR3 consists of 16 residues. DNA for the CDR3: TGTGCCAGCAGCTTACAGGGGGCGGTGGAGAACACTGAAGCTTTCTTT. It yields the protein CASSLQGAVENTEAFF.

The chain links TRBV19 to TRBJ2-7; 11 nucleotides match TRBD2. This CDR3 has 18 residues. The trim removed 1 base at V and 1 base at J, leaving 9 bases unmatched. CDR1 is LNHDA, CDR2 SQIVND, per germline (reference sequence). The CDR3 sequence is CASSIALSGTSGSYEQYF. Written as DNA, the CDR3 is TGTGCCAGTAGTATAGCCCTTTCCGGGACTAGCGGATCCTACGAGCAGTACTTC.

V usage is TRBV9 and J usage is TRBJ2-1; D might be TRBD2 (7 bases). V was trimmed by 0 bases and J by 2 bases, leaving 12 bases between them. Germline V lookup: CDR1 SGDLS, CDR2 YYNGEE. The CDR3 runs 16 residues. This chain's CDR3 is CASSVAGRGAYNEQFF. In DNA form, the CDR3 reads TGTGCCAGCAGCGTAGCTGGGAGGGGGGCCTACAATGAGCAGTTCTTC.

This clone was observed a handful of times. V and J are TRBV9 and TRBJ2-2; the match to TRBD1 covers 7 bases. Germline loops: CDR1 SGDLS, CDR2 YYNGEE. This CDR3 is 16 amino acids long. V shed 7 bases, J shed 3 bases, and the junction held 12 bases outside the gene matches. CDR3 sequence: CASGDNRDSYTGELFF. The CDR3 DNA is TGTGCCAGCGGAGACAACCGGGACAGCTACACCGGGGAGCTGTTTTTT.

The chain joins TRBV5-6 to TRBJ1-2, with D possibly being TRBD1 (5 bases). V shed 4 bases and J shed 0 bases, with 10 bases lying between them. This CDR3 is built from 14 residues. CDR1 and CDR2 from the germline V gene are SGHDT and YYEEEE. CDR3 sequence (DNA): TGTGCCAGCAGCGTAAGGGGATCTAACTATGGCTACACCTTC. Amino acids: CASSVRGSNYGYTF.

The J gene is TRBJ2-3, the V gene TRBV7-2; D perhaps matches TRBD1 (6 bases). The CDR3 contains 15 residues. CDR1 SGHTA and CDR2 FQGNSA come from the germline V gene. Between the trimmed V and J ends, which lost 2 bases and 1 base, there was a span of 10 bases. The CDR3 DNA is TGTGCCAGCAGCTTACAGGGGTTCGGCACAGATACGCAGTATTTT. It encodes CASSLQGFGTDTQYF.

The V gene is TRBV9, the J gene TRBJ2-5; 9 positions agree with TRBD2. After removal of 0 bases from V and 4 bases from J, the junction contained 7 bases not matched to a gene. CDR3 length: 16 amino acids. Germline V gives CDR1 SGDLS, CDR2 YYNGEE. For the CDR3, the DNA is TGTGCCAGCAGCGTAGCGGGAGCGGGGGGTGGAGAGACCCAGTACTTC. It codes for CASSVAGAGGGETQYF. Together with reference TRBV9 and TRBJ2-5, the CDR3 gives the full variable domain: DSGVTQTPKHLITATGQRVTLRCSPRSGDLSVYWYQQSLDQGLQFLIQYYNGEERAKGNILERFSAQQFPDLHSELNLSSLELGDSALYFCASSVAGAGGGETQYFGPGTRLLVL.

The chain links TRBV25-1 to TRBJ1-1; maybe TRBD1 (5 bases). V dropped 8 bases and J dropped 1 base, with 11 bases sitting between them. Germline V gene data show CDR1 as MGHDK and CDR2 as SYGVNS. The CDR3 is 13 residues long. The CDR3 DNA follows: TGTGCCAGCGCGGGACTCTCGAACACTGAAGCTTTCTTT. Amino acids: CASAGLSNTEAFF.

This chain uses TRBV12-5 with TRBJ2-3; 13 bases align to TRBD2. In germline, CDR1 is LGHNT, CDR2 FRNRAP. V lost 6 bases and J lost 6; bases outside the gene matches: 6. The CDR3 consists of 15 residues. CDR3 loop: CASGSGLAGSDTQYF. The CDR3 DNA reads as TGTGCTAGTGGATCGGGACTAGCGGGGTCCGATACGCAGTATTTT.

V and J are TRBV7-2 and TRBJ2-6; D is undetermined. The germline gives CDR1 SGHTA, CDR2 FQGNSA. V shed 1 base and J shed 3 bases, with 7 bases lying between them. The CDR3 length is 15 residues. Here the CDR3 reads CASSLGFLGANVLTF. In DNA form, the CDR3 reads TGTGCCAGCAGCTTAGGTTTCCTTGGGGCCAACGTCCTGACTTTC.

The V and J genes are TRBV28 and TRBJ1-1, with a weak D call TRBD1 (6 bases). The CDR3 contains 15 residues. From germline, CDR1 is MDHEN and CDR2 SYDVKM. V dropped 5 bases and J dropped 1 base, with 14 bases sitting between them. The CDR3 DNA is TGTGCCAGCAGTGTGGCAGGGGACGGGAACACTGAAGCTTTCTTT. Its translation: CASSVAGDGNTEAFF.

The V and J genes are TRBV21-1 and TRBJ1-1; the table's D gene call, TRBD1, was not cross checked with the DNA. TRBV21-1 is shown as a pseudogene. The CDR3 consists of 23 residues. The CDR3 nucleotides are TGTGCCAGCAGCAAAGGTCACCGAGGCAAGGAGGCTAAGGACAGGCAGGACAACACTGAAGCTTTCTTT. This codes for CASSKGHRGKEAKDRQDNTEAFF.

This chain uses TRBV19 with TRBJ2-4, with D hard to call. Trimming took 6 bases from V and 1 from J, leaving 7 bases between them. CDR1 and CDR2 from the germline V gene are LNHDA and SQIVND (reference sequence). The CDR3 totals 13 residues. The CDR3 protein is CASSPGAKNIQYF. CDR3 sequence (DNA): TGTGCCAGTAGCCCCGGGGCCAAAAACATTCAGTACTTC.

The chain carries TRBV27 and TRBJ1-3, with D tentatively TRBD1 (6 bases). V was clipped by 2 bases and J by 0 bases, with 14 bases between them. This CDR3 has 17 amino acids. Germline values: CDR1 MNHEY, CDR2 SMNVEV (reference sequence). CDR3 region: CASSLGQPTISGNTIYF. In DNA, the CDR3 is TGTGCCAGCAGTTTAGGACAGCCGACCATCTCTGGAAACACCATATATTTT.

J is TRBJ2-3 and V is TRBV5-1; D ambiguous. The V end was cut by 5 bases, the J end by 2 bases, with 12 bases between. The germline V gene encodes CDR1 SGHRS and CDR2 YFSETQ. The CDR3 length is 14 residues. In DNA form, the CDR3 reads TGCGCCAGCAGGCCCTACTTAAACACAGATACGCAGTATTTT. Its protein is CASRPYLNTDTQYF.

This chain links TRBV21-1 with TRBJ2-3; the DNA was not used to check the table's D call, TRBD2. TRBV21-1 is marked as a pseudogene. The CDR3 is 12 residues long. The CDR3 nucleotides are TGTGCCAGCAGCGTTAACGGAGATACGCAGTATTTT. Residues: CASSVNGDTQYF.

The CDR3 DNA reads as TGCGCCAGCAGCTTGGGAGGAGGAGGGGCTTACGAAAAACTGTTTTTT. Its translation is CASSLGGGGAYEKLFF. This rearrangement joins TRBV5-1 to TRBJ1-4, with a weak D call TRBD1 (5 bases). Trimming removed 0 bases from V and 8 bases from J, with 17 bases in between. Germline assignment: CDR1 SGHRS and CDR2 YFSETQ. The CDR3 is made up of 16 amino acids.

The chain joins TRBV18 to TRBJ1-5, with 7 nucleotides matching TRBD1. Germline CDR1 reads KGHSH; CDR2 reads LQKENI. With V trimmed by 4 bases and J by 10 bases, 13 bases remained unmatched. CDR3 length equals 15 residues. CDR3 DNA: TGTGCCAGCTCACGCGATACAGGGGCCGCAGGACCCCAGCATTTT. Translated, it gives CASSRDTGAAGPQHF.

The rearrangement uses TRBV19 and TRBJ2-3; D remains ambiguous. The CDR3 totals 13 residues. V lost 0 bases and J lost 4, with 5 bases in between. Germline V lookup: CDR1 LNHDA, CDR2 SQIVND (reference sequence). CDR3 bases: TGTGCCAGTAGTATAGATCTCCCAGATACGCAGTATTTT. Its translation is CASSIDLPDTQYF.